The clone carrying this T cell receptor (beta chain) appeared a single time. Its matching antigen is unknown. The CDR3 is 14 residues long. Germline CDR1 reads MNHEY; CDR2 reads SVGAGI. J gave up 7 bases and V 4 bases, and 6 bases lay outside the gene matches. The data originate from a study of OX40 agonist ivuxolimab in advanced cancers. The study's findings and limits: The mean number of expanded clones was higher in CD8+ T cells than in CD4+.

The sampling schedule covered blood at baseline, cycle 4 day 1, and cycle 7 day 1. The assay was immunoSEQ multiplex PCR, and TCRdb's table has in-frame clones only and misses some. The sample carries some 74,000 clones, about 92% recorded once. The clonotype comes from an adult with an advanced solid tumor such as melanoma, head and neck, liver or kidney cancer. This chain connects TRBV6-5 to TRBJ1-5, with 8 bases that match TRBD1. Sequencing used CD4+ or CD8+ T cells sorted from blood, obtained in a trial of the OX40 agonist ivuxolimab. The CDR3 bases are TGTGCCAGCAGTTTCGGACAGGGATGGCAGCCCCAGCATTTT. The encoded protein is CASSFGQGWQPQHF.